This entry describes one TCR beta chain. The primer mix had 60 Vbeta and 13 Jbeta primers. Produced via immunoSEQ multiplex PCR; TCRdb's table is partial and in-frame only. The table lists around 91,000 clones, more than 70% of them singletons. The sample belongs to a study of cytomegalovirus exposure and HLA in healthy donors. V lost 3 bases and J lost 2; bases outside the gene matches: 3. This CDR3 has 14 residues. The germline V gene encodes CDR1 SGDLS and CDR2 YYNGEE. This receptor was identified in a male donor in good health and CMV-seropositive. J is TRBJ2-7 and V is TRBV9; 9 bases agree with TRBD1. The specimen was PBMCs. The CDR3 nucleotides are TGTGCCAGCAGCGCCGGGACAGGGCCCTACGAGCAGTACTTC. Its translation: CASSAGTGPYEQYF. The full variable domain, with the rest looked up from reference TRBV9 and TRBJ2-7, is DSGVTQTPKHLITATGQRVTLRCSPRSGDLSVYWYQQSLDQGLQFLIQYYNGEERAKGNILERFSAQQFPDLHSELNLSSLELGDSALYFCASSAGTGPYEQYFGPGTRLTVT.